The entry below describes one T cell receptor (beta chain). This clone's antigen is unknown. It has no much larger one-base neighbor in the sample; base qualities were not kept. The High Capacity cDNA Reverse Transcription Kit was used to reverse transcribe all of the isolated RNA, meaning that expressed TCRB transcripts were what got sequenced. Deep immunoSEQ sequencing was applied to naive, central memory and regulatory T cell samples, giving an average of roughly 3.5 million total reads per sample. After sorted cells were lysed in RLT buffer, RNA was extracted with DNase-treated RNeasy Micro or Mini kits, with the choice depending on cell number. Each cell subset was processed separately to prevent cross-contamination, with patient and healthy donor samples processed together. The immunoSEQ multiplex PCR was used to amplify TCRB sequences from cDNA, yielding 87-bp fragments that span the CDR3 region. Sequencing of the amplicons was done on the Illumina HiSeq platform. Processing in the source paper ran as follows. PCR bias was computationally corrected using synthetic template baselines, reads within Hamming distance 2 were collapsed, and singletons that could not be merged were discarded. Reads were aligned to IMGT to assign V, D and J genes, CDR3 length, and insertions or deletions at six rearrangement sites. Within each subset, clonotype counts were normalized to the number of sorted cells before true diversity and Gini coefficients were calculated with the tcR R package. Repertoire sharing was quantified using the overlap coefficient calculated on TCRB nucleotide sequences. Out-of-frame TCRB sequences from naive cells were analyzed to stand in for the pre-selection repertoire. Sourced from immuneACCESS, this table was stored by TCRdb with only in-frame sequences that have V and J called. A share of the clones is absent; for the studies checked, an unresolved V gene accounts for under half, and the remainder has no known explanation. V, J and clone size reflect that table, while D and trimming were determined from the DNA. The sample records fewer than 250,000 clones, roughly 15% of which are singletons. The top ten clones comprise about 0.027% of the sample.

A single peripheral blood draw of roughly 0.11 L on average was collected from each donor into heparinised tubes. A BD FACSAria II was used to sort naive, central memory, regulatory and stem cell-like memory CD4+ T cells with a panel that included CD45RO, CCR7, CD25, CD127, CD95 and CD27. Every sorted population had a purity above 95%. PBMCs were isolated immediately by Lymphoprep density gradient centrifugation and stained directly without culture. So that batch effects would be minimized, each experiment stained and sorted samples in pairs, pairing one healthy donor with one patient. The germline V gene yields SNHLY for CDR1 and FYNNEI for CDR2. From its cysteine to its phenylalanine, the CDR3 spans 14 amino acids. Only CDR3 DNA remains: 42 bases, in frame from the first base. Relative to germline, V is missing 3 bases and J is missing 8 bases, with 8 bases of the junction outside any gene match.

This sample stems from a study of beta chain features in type 1 diabetes (dated 2018 in TCRdb). Some background on the complete study: Patients and healthy donors did not differ in mean age, gender distribution, total cell number or subset yield. Across all samples, roughly 110,000,000 sorted cells were examined, and cell number per subset correlated strongly with RNA yield. Naive and central memory subsets were obtained from all 30 or so donors, but regulatory and stem cell-like memory subsets were isolated from only 8 patients and roughly 8 healthy donors. The study compared TCRB repertoires of sorted circulating CD4+ T cell subsets between recently diagnosed type 1 diabetes patients and matched healthy donors. Beyond this particular receptor, the publication reports: Shorter templates might have been favored by PCR, but patient and control samples were amplified and corrected together, so both groups would have been affected equally by any skew. HLA sub-analyses involved small numbers of individuals, so any influence of HLA type on TCRB rearrangement remained unresolved. Type 1 diabetes patients showed a moderate but significant shortening of TCRB CDR3 length in all four CD4+ subsets. Fewer insertions and more nucleotide deletions at VDJ recombination sites were observed in patients with type 1 diabetes, implying thymic rearrangement abnormalities. The naive, central memory and regulatory TCRB repertoires appeared to resemble one another more closely among patients than among healthy donors. Sequencing cDNA rather than genomic DNA could over-represent highly expressing activated cells, although activation and CD3 levels did not differ between groups.

The sequence came from a woman aged 40 to 50 in good health. The sequence joins TRBV2 to TRBJ1-2; a stretch of 8 junction bases matches TRBD1. What was sequenced was naive CD4+ T cells from blood. The cell subset or site label on this specimen signifies: true naive CD4+ T cells. The CDR3 protein sequence reads: CASSELWTGLGYTF. The sequenced DNA is TGTGCCAGCAGTGAGCTCTGGACAGGGCTCGGCTACACCTTC.